This TCR beta chain was sequenced in a study of T cell clonality in common variable immunodeficiency. Trimming removed 1 base from V and 9 bases from J, with 7 bases in between. Germline CDR1 LGHNA, CDR2 YNFKEQ. The CDR3 totals 12 residues. Findings and caveats of the study: Fewer deletions and N-nucleotide insertions were reportedly seen in common variable immunodeficiency TCR beta sequences. Compared with controls, CVID subjects had fewer shared TCRbeta clones. Compared with healthy controls, CVID subjects showed increased TCRbeta clonality, mostly in about a third.

This clone appeared many times. Its cognate antigen is unknown. The read ends 3 residues early relative to the CDR3; the germline J gene fills the gap. Equal genomic DNA amounts from CVID and control samples were sequenced. Using immunoSEQ multiplex PCR, the repertoire was profiled, and TCRdb retains in-frame clones only, with some absent. This sample has about 35,000 clones, each found more than once. The specimen sequenced was peripheral blood mononuclear cells. This receptor was obtained from a person aged 18-70 years in good health. The chain is built from TRBV4-2 and TRBJ2-1; no clear D gene. The sequenced CDR3 bases are TGTGCCAGCAGCCAAGGCAGGCCTGAG. This gives the protein CASSQGRPE. The whole CDR3 protein is CASSQGRPEQFF.